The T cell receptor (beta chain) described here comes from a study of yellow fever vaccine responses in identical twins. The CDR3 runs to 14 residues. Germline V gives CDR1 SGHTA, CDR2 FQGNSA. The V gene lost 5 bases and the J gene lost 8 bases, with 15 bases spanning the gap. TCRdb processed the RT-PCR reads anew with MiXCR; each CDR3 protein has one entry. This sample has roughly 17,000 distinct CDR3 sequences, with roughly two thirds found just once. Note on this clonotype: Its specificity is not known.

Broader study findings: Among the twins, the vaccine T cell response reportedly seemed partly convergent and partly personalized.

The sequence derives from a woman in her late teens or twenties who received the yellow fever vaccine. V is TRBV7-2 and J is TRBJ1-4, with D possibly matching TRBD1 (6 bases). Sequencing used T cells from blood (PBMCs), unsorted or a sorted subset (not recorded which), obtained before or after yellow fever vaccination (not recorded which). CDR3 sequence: CASSPNRVGEKLFF. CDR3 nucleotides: TGTGCCAGCAGCCCTAACAGGGTGGGGGAAAAACTGTTTTTT.